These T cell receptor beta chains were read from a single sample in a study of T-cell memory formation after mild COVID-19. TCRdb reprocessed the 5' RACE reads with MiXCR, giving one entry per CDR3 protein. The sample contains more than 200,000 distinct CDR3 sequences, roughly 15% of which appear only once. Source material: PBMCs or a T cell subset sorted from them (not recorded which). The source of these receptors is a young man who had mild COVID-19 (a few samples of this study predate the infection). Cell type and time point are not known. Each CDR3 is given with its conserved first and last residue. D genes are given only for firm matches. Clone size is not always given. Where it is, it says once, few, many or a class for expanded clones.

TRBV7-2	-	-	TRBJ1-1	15	CASSLDGGGGTEAFF
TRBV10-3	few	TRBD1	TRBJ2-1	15	CAISETQGTYNEQFF
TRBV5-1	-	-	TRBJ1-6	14	CASSDGEINSPLHF
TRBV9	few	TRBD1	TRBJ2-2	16	CASSLQGAEGTGELFF
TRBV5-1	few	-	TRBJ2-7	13	CASSLSFPYEQYF
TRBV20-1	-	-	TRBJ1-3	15	CSARDHPSPGNTIYF
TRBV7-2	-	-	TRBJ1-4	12	CASSSSAEKLFF
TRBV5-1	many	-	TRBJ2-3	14	CASVRGGSTDTQYF
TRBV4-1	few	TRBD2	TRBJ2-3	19	CASSQDPASGGGGTDTQYF
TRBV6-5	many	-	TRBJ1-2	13	CASSYYGSYGYTF
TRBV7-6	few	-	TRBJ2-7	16	CASSLVNLGATYEQYF
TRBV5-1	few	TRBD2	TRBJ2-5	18	CASSLGLAGVTVQETQYF
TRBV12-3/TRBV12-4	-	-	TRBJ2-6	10	CASRANVLTF
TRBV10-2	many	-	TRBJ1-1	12	CASSDLQGEAFF
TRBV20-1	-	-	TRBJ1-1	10	CSALQGQAFF
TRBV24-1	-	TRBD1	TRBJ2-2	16	CATSDSRQGAGGELFF
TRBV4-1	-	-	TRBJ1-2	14	CASSQERQLYGYTF
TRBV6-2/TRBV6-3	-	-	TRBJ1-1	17	CTSSCPRGRTQNTEAFF
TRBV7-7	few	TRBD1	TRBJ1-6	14	CASSLGTGGSPLHF
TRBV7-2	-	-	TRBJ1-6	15	CASSLATARGSPLHF
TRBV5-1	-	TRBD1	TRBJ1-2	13	CASGEGRGDGYTF
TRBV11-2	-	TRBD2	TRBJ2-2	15	CASSWGTSGSGELFF
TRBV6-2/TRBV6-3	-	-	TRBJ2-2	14	CAAFGGRSTGELFF
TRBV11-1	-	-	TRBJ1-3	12	CASGGRRNTIYF
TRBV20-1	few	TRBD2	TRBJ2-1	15	CSARRPAGVGNEQFF
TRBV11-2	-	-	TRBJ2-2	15	CASSLERVETGELFF
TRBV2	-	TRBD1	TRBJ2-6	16	CASSRTGFSGANVLTF
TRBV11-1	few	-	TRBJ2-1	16	CASSLGTITGANEQFF
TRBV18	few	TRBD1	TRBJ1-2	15	CASSPGTEVSFGYTF
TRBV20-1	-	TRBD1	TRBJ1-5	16	CSAEGLGTVPRGAQHF
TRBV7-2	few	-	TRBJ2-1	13	CASSFVRDNEQFF
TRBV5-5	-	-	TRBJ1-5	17	CASSLKDGIVGNQPQHF
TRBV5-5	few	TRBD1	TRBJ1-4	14	CASSLGQGWEKLFF
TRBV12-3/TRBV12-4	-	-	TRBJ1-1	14	CASSFGTQNTEAFF
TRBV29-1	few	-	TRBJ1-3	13	CSVKGGSGNTIYF
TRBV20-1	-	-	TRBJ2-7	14	CSANPVPGSYEQYF
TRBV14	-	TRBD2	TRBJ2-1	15	CASSQGPGGNNEQFF
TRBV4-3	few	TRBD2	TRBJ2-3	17	CASSQGLAGGSTDTQYF
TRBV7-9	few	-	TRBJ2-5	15	CASSLNPGLLETQYF
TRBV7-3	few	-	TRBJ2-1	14	CASSSSPAGNEQFF
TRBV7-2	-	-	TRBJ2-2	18	CASTPNPAGGGPGGELFF
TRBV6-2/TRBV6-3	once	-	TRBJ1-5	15	CASSQQGRSNQPQHF
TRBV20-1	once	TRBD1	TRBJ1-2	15	CSARDFRGQGNGYTF
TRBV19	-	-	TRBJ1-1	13	CASRIMGNTEAFF
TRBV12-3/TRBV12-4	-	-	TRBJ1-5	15	CASRKGGEGRQPQHF
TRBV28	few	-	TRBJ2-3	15	CASSFRRQGTDTQYF
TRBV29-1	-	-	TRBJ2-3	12	CSVDSGTDTQYF
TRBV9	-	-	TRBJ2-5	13	CASSVQGGETQYF
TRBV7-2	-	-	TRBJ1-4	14	CASSPDRFNEKLFF
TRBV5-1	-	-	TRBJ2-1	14	CASSLVQDPGTWFF
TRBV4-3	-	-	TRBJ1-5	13	CASSQDRGQPQNF
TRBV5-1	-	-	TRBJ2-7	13	CASSTRQRDEQYF
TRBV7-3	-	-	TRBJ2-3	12	CASSSGADTQYF
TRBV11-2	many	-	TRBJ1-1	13	CASSLDRATEAFF
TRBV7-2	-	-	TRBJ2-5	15	CASSSYWGGPETQYF
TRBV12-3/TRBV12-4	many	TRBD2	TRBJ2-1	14	CASSSLSGVGWQFF
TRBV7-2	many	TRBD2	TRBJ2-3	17	CASSWVSGGLDGDTQYF
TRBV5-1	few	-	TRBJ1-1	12	CASSLAGRAAFF
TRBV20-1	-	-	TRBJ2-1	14	CSARVQFSYNEQFF
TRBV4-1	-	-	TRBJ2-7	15	CASSQAGGRLSGQYF